This is a list of T cell receptor beta chains from one sample in a study of PD-1 blockade in classical Hodgkin lymphoma. TCRdb's copy holds only in-frame clones and misses some; the assay was immunoSEQ multiplex PCR. The sample carries fewer than 10,000 clones, around four fifths recorded once. The sample in question was peripheral blood mononuclear cells (PBMCs), obtained before the fourth cycle of nivolumab. These TCRs come from a human donor with classical Hodgkin lymphoma. The CDR3 runs from the conserved cysteine through the conserved F or W.

cdr3_aa	j_call	v_call
CASSLSGQTTGELFF	TRBJ2-2	TRBV11-3
CASSRGVGGLMDNQPQHF	TRBJ1-5	TRBV18
CASSLISRVTPYEQYF	TRBJ2-7	TRBV28
CASSPSGEGHYGYTF	TRBJ1-2	TRBV7-3
CASSPPGISTDTQYF	TRBJ2-3	TRBV7-9
CANSRSGDTGELFF	TRBJ2-2	TRBV11-3
CASSERGGRADTQYF	TRBJ2-3	TRBV7-6
CASSAGEYTGELFF	TRBJ2-2	TRBV10-1
CASSLGQGTGDEQFF	TRBJ2-1	TRBV5-6
CASSQPPYGDRGAEQYF	TRBJ2-7	TRBV4-2
CASSYSGTGGPLHF	TRBJ1-6	TRBV6-5
CASSESRNYEQYF	TRBJ2-7	TRBV10-1
CATISTGEGETQYF	TRBJ2-5	TRBV19
CASSIRQNTGELFF	TRBJ2-2	TRBV19
CASSPPGEYTQYF	TRBJ2-3	TRBV4-2
CASSAITDSNYEQYF	TRBJ2-7	TRBV6-1
CASSDVVPSHEQYF	TRBJ2-7	TRBV6-1
CASSIGQNSNQPQHF	TRBJ1-5	TRBV19
CATSRGGAGAHYEQYF	TRBJ2-7	TRBV15
CASRKGLAGGTDTQYF	TRBJ2-3	TRBV11-2
CASSPARNRGPSGANVLTF	TRBJ2-6	TRBV7-8
CAWSRRGTDTQYF	TRBJ2-3	TRBV30
CASSVRGQPPTSTDTQYF	TRBJ2-3	TRBV9
CASTGAKEKLFF	TRBJ1-4	TRBV10-2
CASSSPHEQYF	TRBJ2-7	TRBV28
CASSPQLRGTGEQFF	TRBJ2-1	TRBV18
CASSVAGGYEQYF	.	TRBV7-9
CASSRSQGLGNTIYF	TRBJ1-3	TRBV18
CASSRPPEGFYEQYF	TRBJ2-7	TRBV4-1
CASSSFGTLYEQYF	TRBJ2-7	TRBV5-6
CASSEMLLYTDTQYF	TRBJ2-3	TRBV25-1
CASTNRDDKYF	TRBJ2-5	TRBV5-3
CASSLGRSQETQYF	TRBJ2-5	TRBV7-2